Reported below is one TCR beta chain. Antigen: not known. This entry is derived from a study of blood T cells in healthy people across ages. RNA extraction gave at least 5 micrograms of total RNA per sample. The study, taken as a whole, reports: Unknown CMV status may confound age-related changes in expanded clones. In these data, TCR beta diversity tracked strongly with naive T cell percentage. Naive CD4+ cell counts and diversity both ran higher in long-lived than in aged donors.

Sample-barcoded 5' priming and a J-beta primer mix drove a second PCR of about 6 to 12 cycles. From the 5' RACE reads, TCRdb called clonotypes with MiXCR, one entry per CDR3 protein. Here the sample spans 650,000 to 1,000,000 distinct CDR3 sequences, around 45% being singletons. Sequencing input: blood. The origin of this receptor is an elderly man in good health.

The CDR3 region is CASSLMPSTGELFF. The CDR3 nucleotides are TGTGCCAGCAGCTTAATGCCGTCCACCGGGGAGCTGTTTTTT. The J gene is TRBJ2-2, the V gene TRBV7-2; no clear D gene. Germline assignment: CDR1 SGHTA and CDR2 FQGNSA. Trimming removed 2 bases from V and 4 bases from J, with 8 bases in between. The CDR3 sequence is 14 residues long.